These 3 T cell receptor beta chains were all obtained from the same sample, sequenced in a study of early T cells in non-severe SARS-CoV-2 infection. TCRdb independently ran MiXCR on the 5' RACE reads; one entry per CDR3 protein. The sample has tens of thousands of distinct CDR3 sequences, 11% to 15% seen once. The specimen was whole blood. The receptor source for this set is an adult who was a healthcare worker with PCR-confirmed SARS-CoV-2 infection or an uninfected control (not recorded which).

This clonotype was found many times. The gene calls are TRBV6-6 and TRBJ2-7, with 9 positions matching TRBD1. Germline V lookup: CDR1 MNHNY, CDR2 SVGAGI (reference sequence). With V trimmed by 6 bases and J by 3 bases, 9 bases remained unmatched. The CDR3 extends over 15 amino acids. The CDR3 bases are TGTGCCAGCAGGCCACCGGGACAGGGCTACTACGAGCAGTACTTC. Its translation: CASRPPGQGYYEQYF.

The sample holds a few counts of this clonotype. The chain carries TRBV5-1 and TRBJ1-2; no firm D call. V gave up 2 bases and J gave up 6 bases, with 11 bases separating them. This CDR3 comprises 13 residues. CDR1 is SGHRS, CDR2 YFSETQ, per germline. The CDR3 spells CASSFSDTHGYTF. In DNA form, the CDR3 reads TGCGCCAGCAGCTTTTCGGATACACATGGCTACACCTTC.

There are many counts of this clonotype. The V and J genes are TRBV11-2 and TRBJ2-7; a possible D gene is TRBD1 (5 bases). This CDR3 has 13 residues. Germline V gene data show CDR1 as SGHAT and CDR2 as FQNNGV. The germline V and J ends were trimmed by 3 bases and 0 bases, with 6 bases remaining between them. CDR3 sequence (DNA): TGTGCCAGCAGCTTCACAGGCTCCTACGAGCAGTACTTC. This codes for CASSFTGSYEQYF.